This is a list of T cell receptor beta chains from one sample in a study of T cells after posttransplantation cyclophosphamide. Method: immunoSEQ multiplex PCR; TCRdb's copy keeps in-frame clones and lacks some. The sample includes 44,000 or so clones, none of them occurring once. Source material: PBMCs. Source of these receptors: a man aged 40-49 years in good health, CMV-negative, and a related stem cell transplant donor. Each CDR3 is given with its conserved first and last residue. A D gene is named only where the DNA matches it firmly. Where a row states a size, it is once, few, many or the class of an expanded clone; other rows omit it.

>TRBJ2-7|TRBV4-3|many|.
TGCGCCAGCAGCCAAGATCGGGGTTCCCCCTACGAGCAGTACTTC
CASSQDRGSPYEQYF
>TRBJ1-1|TRBV6-5|many|.
TGTGCCAGCAGTTACCGGGAGGGAGGAACTGAAGCTTTCTTT
CASSYREGGTEAFF
>TRBJ2-7|TRBV6-5|.|.
TGTGCCAGCAGTGGGGGCATTTCCTACGAGCAGTACTTC
CASSGGISYEQYF
>TRBJ2-1|TRBV10-3|many|.
TGTGCCATCAGTGACAACAGGCGTAAACCCCAAACCTACAATGAGCAGTTCTTC
CAISDNRRKPQTYNEQFF
>TRBJ2-7|TRBV4-2|many|TRBD1
TGTGCCAGCAGCCAAGAGACGGGACAGGTTTTTTACGAGCAGTACTTC
CASSQETGQVFYEQYF
>TRBJ1-5|TRBV5-8|many|TRBD1
TGTGCCAGCAGCCCCCGACAGGGGGCTAGGCCCCAGCATTTT
CASSPRQGARPQHF
>TRBJ2-7|TRBV27|many|TRBD2
TGTGCCAGCAGTTTAGGGCTAGCGGGAGCCCACGAGCAGTACTTC
CASSLGLAGAHEQYF
>TRBJ2-3|TRBV6-6|many|TRBD2
TGTGCCAGCAGATCTCGGACTAGCGGGATTGCAGATACGCAGTATTTT
CASRSRTSGIADTQYF
>TRBJ2-2|TRBV28|many|.
TGTGCCAGCAGTTCCCCCAGGGGATTCACCGGGGAGCTGTTTTTT
CASSSPRGFTGELFF
>TRBJ2-5|TRBV18|few|.
TGTGCCAGCTTTACCTCAGGGAAAGAGACCCAGTACTTC
CASFTSGKETQYF
>TRBJ2-3|TRBV19|many|TRBD1
TGTGCCAGTAGTACCGGGACAGGGGGCTCAGGGCTTAATACGCAGTATTTT
CASSTGTGGSGLNTQYF
>TRBJ2-2|TRBV11-3|many|.
TGTGCCAGCAGCTTAGGCAGGAACACCGGGGAGCTGTTTTTT
CASSLGRNTGELFF
>TRBJ1-1|TRBV27|many|TRBD1
TGTGCCAGCAGTTTATCGATCCAGGGGGCGAACACTGAAGCTTTCTTT
CASSLSIQGANTEAFF
>TRBJ2-3|TRBV10-3|many|TRBD2
TGTGCCATCGGGAGGGTTTCAGCGGGAGAATGGACAGATACGCAGTATTTT
CAIGRVSAGEWTDTQYF
>TRBJ2-2|TRBV15|many|.
TGTGCCACCAGCAGACCAGGGGAGCTCGCGAACACCGGGGAGCTGTTTTTT
CATSRPGELANTGELFF
>TRBJ2-1|TRBV19|many|TRBD2
TGTGCCAGTAGTCCCCTAGCGGGAGGGCTGAGTGAGCAGTTCTTC
CASSPLAGGLSEQFF
>TRBJ1-2|TRBV7-9|many|.
TGTGCCAGCAGCTTACCCACAGGGACTGGCTACACCTTC
CASSLPTGTGYTF
>TRBJ2-1|TRBV27|many|TRBD1
TGTGCCAGCAGTTTGACAGGGGGCGGGAATGAGCAGTTCTTC
CASSLTGGGNEQFF
>TRBJ2-3|TRBV29-1|many|TRBD2
TGCAGCGTGAATAAAGCGGGAGTTGTCACAGATACGCAGTATTTT
CSVNKAGVVTDTQYF
>TRBJ1-4|TRBV28|many|.
TGTGCCAGCACAAGGGGTCGGGAAAAACTGTTTTTT
CASTRGREKLFF
>TRBJ2-3|TRBV27|many|.
TGTGCCAGCAGGATCGGGATGGGCACAGATACGCAGTATTTT
CASRIGMGTDTQYF
>TRBJ2-5|TRBV5-1|many|.
TGCGCCAGCAGACTCCAAGAGACCCAGTACTTC
CASRLQETQYF
>TRBJ2-5|TRBV7-9|many|.
TGTGCCAGCAGCTTGGCCGAAGAGACCCAGTACTTC
CASSLAEETQYF
>TRBJ1-4|TRBV28|many|TRBD1
TGTGCCAGCAGTCCGACGTGGACAGGTCGCTTGGAGGGGGCAACTAATGAAAAACTGTTTTTT
CASSPTWTGRLEGATNEKLFF
>TRBJ2-1|TRBV30|many|.
TGTGCCTGGAGTCCAGGGATACATGAGCAGTTCTTC
CAWSPGIHEQFF
>TRBJ2-2|TRBV5-5|many|.
TGTGCCAGCAGCTTTTGGGAGACCGGGGAGCTGTTTTTT
CASSFWETGELFF
>TRBJ2-3|TRBV6-5|many|.
TGTGCCAGCAGTTACTCCCAGTCAGATACGCAGTATTTT
CASSYSQSDTQYF
>TRBJ2-7|TRBV5-6|.|.
TGTGCCAGCAGCTTAACGGGAAACTCCTACGAGCAGTACTTC
CASSLTGNSYEQYF
>TRBJ2-1|TRBV11-2|many|.
TGTGCCAGCAGCTTAGATAGGGGTAATGAGCAGTTCTTC
CASSLDRGNEQFF
>TRBJ2-7|TRBV28|many|.
TGTGCCACAAGACCGGCAGGGTTAAACTACGAGCAGTACTTC
CATRPAGLNYEQYF
>TRBJ2-1|TRBV11-2|many|TRBD1
TGTGCCAGCAGTCCCGGGACAGGGGCCTACAATGAGCAGTTCTTC
CASSPGTGAYNEQFF
>TRBJ1-2|TRBV7-8|many|.
TGTGCCACGAGGGGAGGGGCTGGCTACACCTTC
CATRGGAGYTF
>TRBJ2-1|TRBV15|.|.
TGTGCCACCAGCAGAGACGTTACGGTTTCCTACAATGAGCAGTTCTTC
CATSRDVTVSYNEQFF
>TRBJ1-5|TRBV28|few|.
TGTGCCAGCCCGGGGGTTAATCAGCCCCAGCATTTT
CASPGVNQPQHF
>TRBJ2-7|TRBV7-2|many|TRBD1
TGTGCCAGCAGCTTAGACGGGACAGGATTCTACGAGCAGTACTTC
CASSLDGTGFYEQYF
>TRBJ1-1|TRBV7-8|many|TRBD1
TGTGCCAGCAGCCACGGGCGGGACAGGGGGCCTCGAGGGAACACTGAAGCTTTCTTT
CASSHGRDRGPRGNTEAFF
>TRBJ2-3|TRBV5-4|.|TRBD2
TGTGCCAGCAGCTTGGTTTCTAGCGGGAGAAGGAGGGGCGCAGATACGCAGTACTTT
CASSLVSSGRRRGADTQYF